The 9 T cell receptor beta chains below come from one sample, sequenced in a study of response to subunit inactivated influenza vaccine (dated by TCRdb to between 2018 and 2020). The method was RT-PCR. Sequencer: Illumina HiSeq 2500. TCRdb reprocessing: public reads trimmed at Q25 with fastp, clones called with MiXCR, in-frame beta chains kept. Every CDR3 protein is listed once, alongside the most common genes and DNA of its rows. For this sample the table gives roughly 630,000 distinct CDR3 sequences, of which 13% to 15% were detected only once. Jointly, the top ten make up about 7.6% of the sample. The sample here was PBMCs from blood, taken approximately 15 days before vaccination. Receptors originate from a man in his forties or fifties who received an inactivated influenza vaccine. Donor details come from another sample of the same person, matched by shared clones.

The gene calls are TRBV18 and TRBJ2-1; D is ambiguous. Deletions cut 6 bases from V and 0 bases from J, with 15 bases between. Germline loops: CDR1 KGHSH, CDR2 LQKENI. The CDR3 runs to 16 residues. In nucleotides, the CDR3 is TGTGCCAGCTCTCCCTGGATGGAGAGCTCCTACAATGAGCAGTTCTTC. This translates into CASSPWMESSYNEQFF.

The chain uses TRBV20-1 and TRBJ2-7, with D uncertain. The length of the CDR3 is 14 residues. The V end was cut by 0 bases, the J end by 4 bases, with 13 bases between. Germline-derived CDR1 and CDR2 are DFQATT and SNEGSKA (reference sequence). The CDR3 DNA reads as TGCAGTGCTAGAGATCTCACAGCCCTGTACGAGCAGTACTTC. Translating it yields CSARDLTALYEQYF.

Ten or more counts support this clonotype. The chain recombines TRBV6-5 with TRBJ1-1; TRBD1 agrees at 9 bases. The CDR3 is 14 residues long. Per germline, CDR1 MNHEY and CDR2 SVGAGI. V shed 6 bases, J shed 4 bases, and the junction held 6 bases outside the gene matches. CDR3: CASSYRGLGTEAFF. In DNA form, the CDR3 reads TGTGCCAGCAGCTACAGGGGGCTTGGCACTGAAGCTTTCTTT.

In its sample, this clonotype was seen a few times. V usage is TRBV4-3 and J usage is TRBJ2-7, with D possibly being TRBD2 (6 bases). The germline CDR1 and CDR2 sequences are LGHNA and YSLEER. The CDR3 is 14 amino acids. Trimming shortened V by 4 bases and J by 3 bases, and 13 bases separated the two germline ends. CDR3 DNA: TGCGCCAGCAGCCCCTTCGGGGGTTTCTACGAGCAGTACTTC. Translation gives CASSPFGGFYEQYF.

This clonotype occurred many times. V and J are TRBV11-3 and TRBJ2-2; D ambiguous. Trimming took off 6 bases at V and 7 bases at J, with 9 bases between the two ends. The CDR3 is 12 amino acids. The germline CDR1 and CDR2 sequences are SGHNT and YENEEA. The CDR3: CASSHSGGELFF. As DNA, the CDR3 is TGTGCCAGCAGTCATTCCGGCGGGGAGCTGTTTTTT.

V gene TRBV5-1 combines with J gene TRBJ1-5; D is ambiguous. Germline V gives CDR1 SGHRS, CDR2 YFSETQ. V lost 0 bases to trimming and J lost 8 bases, with 12 bases between them. The CDR3 totals 14 residues. The CDR3 bases are TGCGCCAGCAGCTTGGGGGCAGGTGGGGAGCCCCAGCATTTT. It yields the protein CASSLGAGGEPQHF.

This clonotype has only a few counts. This sequence joins TRBV7-9 and TRBJ2-1, with 12 nucleotides matching TRBD2. Germline CDR1 is SEHNR and CDR2 is FQNEAQ (reference sequence). Trimming cost V 3 bases and J 9 bases; bases outside gene matches: 6. This CDR3 comprises 15 residues. The CDR3 spells CASSLTSGSIGEQFF. In DNA form, the CDR3 reads TGTGCCAGCAGCTTGACTAGCGGGAGTATAGGTGAGCAGTTCTTC. Supplemented by reference TRBV7-9 and TRBJ2-1, the full variable domain reads DTGVSQNPRHKITKRGQNVTFRCDPISEHNRLYWYRQTLGQGPEFLTYFQNEAQLEKSRLLSDRFSAERPKGSFSTLEIQRTEQGDSAMYLCASSLTSGSIGEQFFGPGTRLTVL.

This clonotype showed up just a few times. V is TRBV6-2 or TRBV6-3 and J is TRBJ2-7; 7 bases agree with TRBD1. Unmatched junction bases numbered 15, after V lost 10 bases and J lost 6 bases. The CDR3 covers 14 residues. Germline values: CDR1 MNHEY, CDR2 SVGEGT. CDR3 in amino acids: CATTDRVFGSEQYF. CDR3 DNA sequence: TGTGCCACCACCGACAGGGTATTTGGAAGCGAGCAGTACTTC.

This clonotype was seen many times. The chain couples TRBV20-1 to TRBJ2-5; D is perhaps TRBD2 (6 bases). CDR1 is DFQATT, CDR2 SNEGSKA, per germline (reference sequence). CDR3 length equals 15 residues. V lost 2 bases, J lost 5 bases, and 18 bases lay in between. CDR3 sequence: CSARRWTISLETQYF. The CDR3 region has the DNA TGCAGTGCTAGACGATGGACTATCTCTCTGGAGACCCAGTACTTC.